The clone carrying this T cell receptor (beta chain) was picked up a small number of times. Its antigen is undetermined. The data were obtained in a study of cytomegalovirus exposure and HLA in healthy donors. PCR was performed using 60 Vbeta and 13 Jbeta primers. Sequencing used immunoSEQ multiplex PCR; TCRdb keeps in-frame clones, though not all of them. Of about 150,000 clones in the sample, approximately 74% were seen once. The CDR3 has 16 amino acids. Germline lookup yields CDR1 MDHEN and CDR2 SYDVKM. V lost 2 bases to trimming and J lost 7 bases; unmatched junction nucleotides: 12. Points from the study as a whole: Presence/absence comparisons presumed near-even sequencing depth among donors. Generally TCR sequences proved uncommon, though certain public TCRs appeared in numerous donors.

The sample consisted of PBMCs. The rearrangement uses TRBV28 and TRBJ1-1; 8 bases align to TRBD1. The receptor was isolated from a man between 18 and 29 years old in good health and CMV-seronegative. For the CDR3, the DNA is TGTGCCAGCAGTTTAGGGTATTGGGGGACAGGAGTTGAAGCTTTCTTT. This gives the protein CASSLGYWGTGVEAFF. The full variable domain, rest sourced from reference TRBV28 and TRBJ1-1, is DVKVTQSSRYLVKRTGEKVFLECVQDMDHENMFWYRQDPGLGLRLIYFSYDVKMKEKGDIPEGYSVSREKKERFSLILESASTNQTSMYLCASSLGYWGTGVEAFFGQGTRLTVV.